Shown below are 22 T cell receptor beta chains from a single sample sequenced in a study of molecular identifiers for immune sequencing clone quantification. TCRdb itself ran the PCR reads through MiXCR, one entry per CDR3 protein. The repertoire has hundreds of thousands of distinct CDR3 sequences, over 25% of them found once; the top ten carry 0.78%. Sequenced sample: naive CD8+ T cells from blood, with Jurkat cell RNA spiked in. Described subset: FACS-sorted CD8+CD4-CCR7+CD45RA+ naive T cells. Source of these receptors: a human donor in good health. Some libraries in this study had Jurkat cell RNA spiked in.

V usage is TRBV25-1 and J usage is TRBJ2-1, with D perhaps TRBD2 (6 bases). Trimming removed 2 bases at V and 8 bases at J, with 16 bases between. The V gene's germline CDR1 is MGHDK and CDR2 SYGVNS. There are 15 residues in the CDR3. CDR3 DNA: TGTGCCAGCAGTGAAATGGCGGGATATTGGTATGAGCAGTTCTTC. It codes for CASSEMAGYWYEQFF.

CDR3 sequence reads: CASSEGRGIEAFF. The CDR3 coding sequence is TGTGCCAGCAGTGAAGGCAGGGGCATTGAAGCTTTCTTT. This rearrangement joins TRBV2 to TRBJ1-1; D may be TRBD1 (6 bases). Looked up from germline, CDR1 is SNHLY and CDR2 is FYNNEI. This CDR3 is 13 amino acids long. The V end lost 1 base, the J end lost 7 bases, and 10 bases lay between the germline ends.

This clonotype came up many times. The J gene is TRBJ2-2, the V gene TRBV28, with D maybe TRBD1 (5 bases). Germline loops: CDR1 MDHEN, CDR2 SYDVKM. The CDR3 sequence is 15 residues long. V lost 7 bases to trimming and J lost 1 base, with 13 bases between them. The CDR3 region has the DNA TGTGCCAGCATTCAGAACACAGGGAACACCGGGGAGCTGTTTTTT. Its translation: CASIQNTGNTGELFF. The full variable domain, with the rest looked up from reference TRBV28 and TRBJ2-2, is DVKVTQSSRYLVKRTGEKVFLECVQDMDHENMFWYRQDPGLGLRLIYFSYDVKMKEKGDIPEGYSVSREKKERFSLILESASTNQTSMYLCASIQNTGNTGELFFGEGSRLTVL.

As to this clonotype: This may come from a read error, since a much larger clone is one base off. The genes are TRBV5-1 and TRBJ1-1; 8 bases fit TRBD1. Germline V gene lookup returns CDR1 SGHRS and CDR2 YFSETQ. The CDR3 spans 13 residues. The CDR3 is CASSWEPGQEASF. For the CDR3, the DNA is TGCGCCAGCAGCTGGGAACCGGGACAGGAAGCTTCCTTT.

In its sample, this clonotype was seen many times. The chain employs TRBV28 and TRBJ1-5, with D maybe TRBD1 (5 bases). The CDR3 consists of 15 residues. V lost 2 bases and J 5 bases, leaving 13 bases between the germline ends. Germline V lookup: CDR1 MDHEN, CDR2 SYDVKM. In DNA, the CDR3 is TGTGCCAGCAGTTTAGGGGGTAAACCATATCAGCCCCAGCATTTT. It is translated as CASSLGGKPYQPQHF.

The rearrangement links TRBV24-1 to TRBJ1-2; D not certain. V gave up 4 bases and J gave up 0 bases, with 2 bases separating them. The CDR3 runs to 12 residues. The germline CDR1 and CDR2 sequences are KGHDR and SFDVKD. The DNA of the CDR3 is TGTGCCACCAGTGACTCTAACTATGGCTACACCTTC. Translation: CATSDSNYGYTF.

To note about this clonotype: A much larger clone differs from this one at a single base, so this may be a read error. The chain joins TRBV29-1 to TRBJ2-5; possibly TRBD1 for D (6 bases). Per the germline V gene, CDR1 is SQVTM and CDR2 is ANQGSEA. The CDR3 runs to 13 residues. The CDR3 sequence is CSAPGTLQEPQYF. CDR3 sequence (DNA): TGCAGCGCTCCCGGGACACTACAAGAGCCCCAGTACTTC.

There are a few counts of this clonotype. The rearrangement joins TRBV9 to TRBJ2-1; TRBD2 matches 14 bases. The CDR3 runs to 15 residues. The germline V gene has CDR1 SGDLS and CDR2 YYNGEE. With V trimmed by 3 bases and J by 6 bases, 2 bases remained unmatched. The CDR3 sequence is CASSGLAGGINEQFF. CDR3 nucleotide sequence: TGTGCCAGCAGCGGACTAGCGGGAGGGATCAATGAGCAGTTCTTC.

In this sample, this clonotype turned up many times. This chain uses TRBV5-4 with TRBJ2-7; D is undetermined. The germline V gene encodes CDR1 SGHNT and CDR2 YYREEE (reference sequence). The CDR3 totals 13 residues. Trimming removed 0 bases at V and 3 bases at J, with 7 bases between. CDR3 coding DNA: TGTGCCAGCAGCTTGGGCCCCATCTACGAGCAGTACTTC. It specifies CASSLGPIYEQYF.

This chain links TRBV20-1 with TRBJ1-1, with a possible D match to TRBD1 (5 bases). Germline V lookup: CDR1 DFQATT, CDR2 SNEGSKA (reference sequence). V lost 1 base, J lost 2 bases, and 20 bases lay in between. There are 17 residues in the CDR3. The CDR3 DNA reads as TGCAGTGCTAGAGGGGGGGGAGTAACCTGGCTAAACACTGAAGCTTTCTTT. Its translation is CSARGGGVTWLNTEAFF.

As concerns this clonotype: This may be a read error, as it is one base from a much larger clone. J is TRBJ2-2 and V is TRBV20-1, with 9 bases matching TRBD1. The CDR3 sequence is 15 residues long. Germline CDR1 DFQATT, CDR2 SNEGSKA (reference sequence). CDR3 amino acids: CSARLGQGITGEPFF. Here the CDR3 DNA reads TGCAGTGCTAGACTGGGACAGGGCATCACCGGGGAGCCGTTTTTT.

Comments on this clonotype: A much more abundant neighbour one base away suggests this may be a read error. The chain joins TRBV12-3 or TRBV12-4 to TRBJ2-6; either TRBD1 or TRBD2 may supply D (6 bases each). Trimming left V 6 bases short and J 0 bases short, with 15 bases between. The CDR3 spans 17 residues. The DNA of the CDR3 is TGTGCCAGCAGCTCGGGGGCCTCTCGCTCTGGGGCCAACGTCCTGACTTTC. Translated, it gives CASSSGASRSGANVLTF.

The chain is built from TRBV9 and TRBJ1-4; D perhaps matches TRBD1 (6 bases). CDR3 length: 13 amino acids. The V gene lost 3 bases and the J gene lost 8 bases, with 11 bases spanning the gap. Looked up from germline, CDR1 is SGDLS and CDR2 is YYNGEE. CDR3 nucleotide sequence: TGTGCCAGCAGCGGGGACAACCAGGAAAAACTGTTTTTT. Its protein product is CASSGDNQEKLFF.

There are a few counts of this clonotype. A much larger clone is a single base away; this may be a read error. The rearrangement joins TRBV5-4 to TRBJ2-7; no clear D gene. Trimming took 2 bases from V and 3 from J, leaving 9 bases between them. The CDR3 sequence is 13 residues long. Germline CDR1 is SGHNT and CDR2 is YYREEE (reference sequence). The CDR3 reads CASSFAQCYEQYF. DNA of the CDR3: TGTGCCAGCAGCTTCGCCCAGTGCTACGAGCAGTACTTC.

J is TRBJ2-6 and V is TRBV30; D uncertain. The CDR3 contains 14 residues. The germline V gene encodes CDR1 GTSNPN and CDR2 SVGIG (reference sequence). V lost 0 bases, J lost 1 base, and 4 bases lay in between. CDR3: CAWSVESGANVLTF. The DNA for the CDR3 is TGTGCCTGGAGTGTGGAGTCTGGGGCCAACGTCCTGACTTTC.

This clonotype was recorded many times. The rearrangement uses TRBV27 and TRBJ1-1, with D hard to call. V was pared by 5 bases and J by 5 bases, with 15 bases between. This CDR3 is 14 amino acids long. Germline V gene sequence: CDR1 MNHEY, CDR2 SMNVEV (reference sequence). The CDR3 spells CASSLDPSRTEAFF. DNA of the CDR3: TGTGCCAGCAGTCTGGACCCATCCCGGACTGAAGCTTTCTTT.

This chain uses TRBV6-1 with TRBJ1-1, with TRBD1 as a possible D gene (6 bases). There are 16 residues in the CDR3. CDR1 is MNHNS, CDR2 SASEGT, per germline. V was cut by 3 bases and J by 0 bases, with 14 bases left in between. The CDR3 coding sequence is TGTGCCAGCAGTGAGGGCCTACAGGGCCTGAACACTGAAGCTTTCTTT. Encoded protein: CASSEGLQGLNTEAFF.

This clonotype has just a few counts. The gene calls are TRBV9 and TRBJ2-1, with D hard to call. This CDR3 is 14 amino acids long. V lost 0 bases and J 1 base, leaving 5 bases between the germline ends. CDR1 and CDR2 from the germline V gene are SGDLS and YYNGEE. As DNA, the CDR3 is TGTGCCAGCAGCGTAGCGGCTTCCTACAATGAGCAGTTCTTC. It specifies CASSVAASYNEQFF.

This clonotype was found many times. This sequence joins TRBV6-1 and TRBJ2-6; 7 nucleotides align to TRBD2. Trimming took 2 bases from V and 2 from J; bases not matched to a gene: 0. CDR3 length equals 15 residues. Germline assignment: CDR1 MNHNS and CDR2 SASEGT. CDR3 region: CASSERGAGANVLTF. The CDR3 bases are TGTGCCAGCAGTGAACGGGGGGCTGGGGCCAACGTCCTGACTTTC.

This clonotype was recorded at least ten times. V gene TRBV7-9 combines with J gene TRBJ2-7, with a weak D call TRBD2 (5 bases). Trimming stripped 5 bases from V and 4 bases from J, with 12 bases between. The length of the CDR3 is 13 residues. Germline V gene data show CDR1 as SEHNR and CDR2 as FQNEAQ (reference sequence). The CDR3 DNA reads TGTGCCAGCAGCCCGGACTTGATGTACGAGCAGTACTTC. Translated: CASSPDLMYEQYF.

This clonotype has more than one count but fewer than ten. The CDR3 nucleotides are TGTGCCAGCAGTTACTCCCCAAGGGAAGCGGGGACCAACACGTACCAAGAGACCCAGTACTTC. It codes for CASSYSPREAGTNTYQETQYF. The chain has TRBV6-2 or TRBV6-3 and TRBJ2-5, with 7 bases identical to TRBD2. This CDR3 spans 21 amino acids. Germline loops: CDR1 MNHEY, CDR2 SVGEGT. The V and J ends lost 0 bases and 0 bases, in that order; junction bases with no gene match: 19.

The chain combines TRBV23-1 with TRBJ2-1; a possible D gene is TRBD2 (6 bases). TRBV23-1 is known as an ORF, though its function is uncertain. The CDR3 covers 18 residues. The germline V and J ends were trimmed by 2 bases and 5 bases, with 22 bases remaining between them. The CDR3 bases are TGCGCCAGCAGTCAAGTCTTAATGAGGGGCCCGGGAGACAATGAGCAGTTCTTC. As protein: CASSQVLMRGPGDNEQFF.